This TCR beta chain was retrieved from a study of control samples from healthy donors and cancer patients. From germline, CDR1 is SEHNR and CDR2 FQNEAQ (reference sequence). V was pared by 5 bases and J by 5 bases, with 10 bases between. This CDR3 region has 13 residues. Libraries were prepared by immunoSEQ multiplex PCR; TCRdb keeps only in-frame clonotypes and omits some of them. In the table there are about 140,000 clones, roughly nine tenths of which are singletons. J is TRBJ1-5 and V is TRBV7-9, with D maybe TRBD1 (6 bases). The receptor was isolated from a woman under 40 in good health. Sequenced material: blood. CDR3 sequence reads: CASSTDSYQPQHF. DNA for the CDR3: TGTGCCAGCAGCACGGACAGTTATCAGCCCCAGCATTTT.